Listed below are T cell receptor beta chains from one sample, sequenced in a study of T cell changes during pregnancy in multiple sclerosis. Assay: immunoSEQ multiplex PCR; the TCRdb copy retains only in-frame clones and omits some. Among tens of thousands of clones listed, roughly 90% were seen once. The material sequenced was CD8+ T cells from peripheral blood mononuclear cells, taken before pregnancy. Receptor source: a female donor with multiple sclerosis, enrolled in a pregnancy study. CDR3s include the opening cysteine and the closing phenylalanine or tryptophan. D genes are given only for firm matches. Size tells how often a clone was seen (once, few, many) or the class of an expanded clone, and some rows leave it out.

D gene	V gene	clone size	J gene	CDR3 protein	CDR3 DNA
NA	TRBV30	NA	TRBJ1-2	CAWSVLGYNGYTF	TGTGCCTGGAGTGTACTCGGGTATAATGGCTACACCTTC
TRBD2	TRBV6-5	NA	TRBJ2-1	CASSFLAGVSHEQFF	TGTGCCAGCAGTTTCTTAGCGGGGGTTAGCCATGAGCAGTTCTTC
NA	TRBV9	NA	TRBJ1-2	CASSRGTNYGYTF	TGTGCCAGCAGCAGGGGAACTAACTATGGCTACACCTTC
TRBD2	TRBV25-1	NA	TRBJ2-3	CASSESFTSGGADTQYF	TGTGCCAGCAGCGAATCGTTTACTAGCGGGGGTGCAGATACGCAGTATTTT
NA	TRBV14	NA	TRBJ2-3	CASSQGTGGGTDTQYF	TGTGCCAGCAGCCAAGGTACGGGCGGGGGCACAGATACGCAGTATTTT
TRBD2	TRBV9	NA	TRBJ2-5	CASSVEGGVGETQYF	TGTGCCAGCAGCGTAGAGGGAGGGGTGGGAGAGACCCAGTACTTC
NA	TRBV27	NA	TRBJ1-1	CASSFGQGITEAFF	TGTGCCAGCAGTTTTGGTCAGGGCATAACTGAAGCTTTCTTT
TRBD1	TRBV4-1	NA	TRBJ2-7	CASSQQQGGGIEQYF	TGCGCCAGCAGCCAGCAACAGGGGGGTGGGATCGAGCAGTACTTC
NA	TRBV11-3	NA	TRBJ2-2	CASSFRGGTGELFF	TGTGCCAGCAGCTTCCGAGGGGGCACCGGGGAGCTGTTTTTT
NA	TRBV19	NA	TRBJ2-2	CASSIRGTTGELFF	TGTGCCAGTAGTATTCGGGGAACCACCGGGGAGCTGTTTTTT
NA	TRBV6-4	NA	TRBJ2-1	CASSPSGENEQFF	TGTGCCAGCAGTCCGTCCGGGGAGAATGAGCAGTTCTTC
NA	TRBV5-8	NA	TRBJ2-2	CASSLRYREEEVGELFF	TGTGCCAGCAGCCTGAGGTATAGGGAAGAGGAGGTCGGGGAGCTGTTTTTT
NA	TRBV19	NA	TRBJ1-1	CASSIGMVWGTGKNTEAFF	TGTGCCAGTAGTATAGGGATGGTGTGGGGTACCGGGAAGAACACTGAAGCTTTCTTT
NA	TRBV4-1	NA	TRBJ1-1	CASSQGDRNTEAFF	TGCGCCAGCAGCCAAGGAGACAGGAACACTGAAGCTTTCTTT
NA	TRBV7-6	once	TRBJ2-1	CASSLAAGALTEQFF	TGTGCCAGCAGCTTAGCCGCGGGGGCCTTGACTGAGCAGTTCTTC
TRBD1	TRBV5-6	NA	TRBJ2-3	CASSYSLPVQGANTQYF	TGTGCCAGCAGCTACTCACTTCCGGTACAGGGGGCTAATACGCAGTATTTT
NA	TRBV14	NA	TRBJ1-1	CASSQAGFTEAFF	TGTGCCAGCAGCCAAGCGGGGTTCACTGAAGCTTTCTTT
NA	TRBV9	NA	TRBJ1-2	CASSGGEAPYGYTF	TGTGCCAGCAGCGGGGGAGAAGCACCCTATGGCTACACCTTC
NA	TRBV7-3	NA	TRBJ1-2	CASTLDSSYGYTF	TGTGCCAGCACCCTAGACAGTTCCTATGGCTACACCTTC
TRBD1	TRBV25-1	NA	TRBJ1-2	CASSEEWTGVPDGYTF	TGTGCCAGCAGTGAAGAGTGGACAGGGGTTCCGGATGGCTACACCTTC
TRBD1	TRBV6-1	once	TRBJ2-7	CAGGDRVVYEQYF	TGTGCCGGGGGGGACAGGGTGGTGTACGAGCAGTACTTC
TRBD1	TRBV29-1	NA	TRBJ2-3	CSVDGGTDTDTQYF	TGCAGCGTTGATGGTGGGACAGACACAGATACGCAGTATTTT
NA	TRBV6-5	many	TRBJ2-7	CASSYAGGGYEQYF	TGTGCCAGCAGTTACGCTGGCGGAGGCTACGAGCAGTACTTC
TRBD1	TRBV4-3	once	TRBJ1-3	CASSQDRSTGTAIYF	TGCGCCAGCAGCCAAGATCGATCGACCGGGACAGCCATATATTTT
TRBD1	TRBV19	NA	TRBJ2-5	CASSTFRQGGETQYF	TGTGCCAGTAGTACCTTCAGACAGGGCGGAGAGACCCAGTACTTC
NA	TRBV4-3	NA	TRBJ1-2	CASSQDMSGYGYTF	TGCGCCAGCAGCCAAGATATGTCAGGCTATGGCTACACCTTC
NA	TRBV6-1	NA	TRBJ2-1	CASSEWSRDNEQFF	TGTGCCAGCAGTGAATGGTCCCGAGACAATGAGCAGTTCTTC
NA	TRBV29-1	NA	TRBJ1-2	CSVVAGDFYGYTF	TGCAGCGTTGTGGCAGGGGATTTCTATGGCTACACCTTC
NA	TRBV19	few	TRBJ1-2	CASSIGAGVGVYGYTF	TGTGCCAGTAGTATAGGGGCCGGGGTGGGCGTGTATGGCTACACCTTC
NA	TRBV19	few	TRBJ1-3	CASIGGTGNTIYF	TGTGCCAGTATTGGGGGCACTGGAAACACCATATATTTT
TRBD1	TRBV9	NA	TRBJ2-1	CASSPGTGGYNEQFF	TGTGCCAGCAGCCCCGGGACAGGGGGCTACAATGAGCAGTTCTTC
NA	TRBV4-1	NA	TRBJ1-6	CASSQDGSRIHF	TGCGCCAGCAGCCAAGATGGTTCGAGGATCCACTTT
NA	TRBV5-6	once	TRBJ1-5	CASSYGGADPSAPQHF	TGTGCCAGCAGCTACGGCGGGGCGGACCCCAGTGCGCCCCAGCATTTT
NA	TRBV13	NA	TRBJ1-6	CASSGRRFNNSPLHF	TGTGCCAGCAGCGGGCGCAGGTTCAATAATTCACCCCTCCACTTT
TRBD1	TRBV28	NA	TRBJ2-2	CASSSYRGRNTGELFF	TGTGCCAGCAGTTCCTACAGGGGGCGGAACACCGGGGAGCTGTTTTTT
TRBD2	TRBV7-8	NA	TRBJ2-1	CASSFSLSASGVGEQFF	TGTGCCAGCAGCTTCTCTCTATCGGCTAGCGGGGTAGGTGAGCAGTTCTTC
NA	TRBV19	NA	TRBJ2-1	CASSISGYEQFF	TGTGCCAGTAGTATATCCGGGTATGAGCAGTTCTTC
NA	TRBV27	NA	TRBJ2-7	CASRPGGYYEQYF	TGTGCCAGCCGGCCTGGGGGCTACTACGAGCAGTACTTC
TRBD1	TRBV4-3	NA	TRBJ2-7	CASSAAGQGNYEQYF	TGCGCCAGCAGCGCGGCGGGACAGGGGAACTACGAGCAGTACTTC
NA	TRBV11-3	NA	TRBJ2-7	CASSVTAHYEQYF	TGTGCCAGCAGCGTGACAGCGCACTACGAGCAGTACTTC
NA	TRBV19	NA	TRBJ1-6	CASSVLQGGNSPLHF	TGTGCCAGTAGTGTTCTACAGGGTGGGAATTCACCCCTCCACTTT
NA	TRBV10-3	NA	TRBJ1-1	CATTANTEAFF	TGTGCCACGACAGCGAACACTGAAGCTTTCTTT
NA	TRBV7-8	many	TRBJ1-1	CASSLGGLNTEAFF	TGTGCCAGCAGCTTAGGGGGCCTGAACACTGAAGCTTTCTTT
NA	TRBV10-3	NA	TRBJ2-1	CPGGVCNEQFF	TGCCCCGGCGGGGTGTGCAATGAGCAGTTCTTC
NA	TRBV6-4	NA	TRBJ1-5	CASRCGSRGGQPQHF	TGTGCCAGCAGGTGTGGGAGCAGGGGTGGTCAGCCCCAGCATTTT